The text below deals with one T cell receptor beta chain. As yet, its antigen is unknown. This specimen belongs to a study of regulatory T cells in long-lasting Graves disease. Whole-study findings and limits: Shared public clonotypes totalled approximately 3,000 in persistent patients, compared with around 930 in new patients. Investigators studied peripheral blood only, not thyroid tissue.

In building TCR beta libraries, iRepertoire HTBI primers were used together with Arm-PCR of CDR3 regions. Via MiXCR, TCRdb re-called the multiplex PCR reads, giving one row per CDR3 protein. The sample lists fewer than 650,000 distinct CDR3 sequences, around 16% occurring once. Documented time point: newly diagnosed GD, antithyroid drugs for less than 3 months. Following extraction of RNA from PBMCs, that RNA was used to make the TCR library. Trimming removed 4 bases from V and 5 bases from J, with 15 bases in between. The CDR3 covers 14 residues. Germline CDR1 SGHRS, CDR2 YFSETQ. These sequences were also reported in another study, on T cells in Graves' hyperthyroidism and ophthalmopathy.

The chain joins TRBV5-1 to TRBJ1-1, with D perhaps matching TRBD1 (5 bases). The clonotype originates from a man aged 18 to 29 with Graves disease. The specimen comprised peripheral blood mononuclear cells (PBMCs), sampled at new diagnosis, from a patient treated with antithyroid drugs. The chain's CDR3 is CASSEDPGGTEAFF. The DNA for the CDR3 is TGCGCCAGCAGCGAGGACCCCGGGGGGACTGAAGCTTTCTTT.